This T cell receptor beta chain derives from a study of identical twins. Regarding the study as a whole: Conclusions relied on cross-sectional statistical analysis, not following the same donors. Cord blood beta clonotypes present at high abundance carried fewer insertions; no such pattern appeared in memory repertoires.

V gave up 4 bases and J gave up 5 bases, with 14 bases separating them. Germline loops: CDR1 SGHTS, CDR2 YDEGEE. This CDR3 region has 14 residues. A universal primer site was created by template switching, with the cDNA bearing unique molecular identifiers. TCRdb redid the calling of the 5' RACE reads with MiXCR, one entry per CDR3 protein. In the table there are 1.5 million to 2 million distinct CDR3 sequences, 25% to 35% of which are singletons. Remarks on this clonotype: Its target is not known.

J is TRBJ2-3 and V is TRBV5-8; no clear D gene. The receptor was derived from a newborn girl in good health. The sample comprised cord blood. The CDR3: CASSPSLVRDTQYF. CDR3 sequence (DNA): TGTGCCAGCAGCCCATCACTGGTCCGAGATACGCAGTATTTT.